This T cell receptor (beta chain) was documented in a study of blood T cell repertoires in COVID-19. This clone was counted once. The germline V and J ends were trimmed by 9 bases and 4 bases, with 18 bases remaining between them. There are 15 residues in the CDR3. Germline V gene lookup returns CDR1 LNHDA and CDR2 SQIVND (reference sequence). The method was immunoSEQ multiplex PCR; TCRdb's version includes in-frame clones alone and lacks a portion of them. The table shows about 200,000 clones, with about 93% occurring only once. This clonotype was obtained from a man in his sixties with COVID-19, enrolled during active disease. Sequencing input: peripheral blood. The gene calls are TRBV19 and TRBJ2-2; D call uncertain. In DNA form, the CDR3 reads TGTGCCAGCAAACCCATGAGCCTTCTCACCGGGGAGCTGTTTTTT. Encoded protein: CASKPMSLLTGELFF.